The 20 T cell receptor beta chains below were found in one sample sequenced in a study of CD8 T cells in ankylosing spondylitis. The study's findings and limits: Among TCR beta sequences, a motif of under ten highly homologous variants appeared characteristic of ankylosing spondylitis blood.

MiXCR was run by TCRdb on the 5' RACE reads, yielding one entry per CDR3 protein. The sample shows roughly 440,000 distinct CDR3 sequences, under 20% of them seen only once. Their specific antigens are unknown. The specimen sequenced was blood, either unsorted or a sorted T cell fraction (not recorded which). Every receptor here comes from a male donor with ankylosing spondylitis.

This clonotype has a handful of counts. CDR3 region: CASSQAGTIQINEQFF. CDR3 bases: TGCGCCAGCAGCCAAGCCGGGACTATCCAGATCAATGAGCAGTTCTTC. The chain couples TRBV4-1 to TRBJ2-1; 7 bases fit TRBD2. Per germline, CDR1 MGHRA and CDR2 YSYEKL. The J segment lost 6 bases and the V segment lost 1 base, leaving 9 bases of the junction unmatched. The CDR3 runs to 16 residues.

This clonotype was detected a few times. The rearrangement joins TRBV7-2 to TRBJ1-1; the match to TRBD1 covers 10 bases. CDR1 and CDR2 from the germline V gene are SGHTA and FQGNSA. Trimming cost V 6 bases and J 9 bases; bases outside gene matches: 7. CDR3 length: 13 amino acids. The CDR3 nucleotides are TGTGCCAGCAGGGTCGGGACAGGGGAGAAAGCTTTCTTT. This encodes CASRVGTGEKAFF. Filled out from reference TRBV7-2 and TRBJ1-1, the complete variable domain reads GAGVSQSPSNKVTEKGKDVELRCDPISGHTALYWYRQSLGQGLEFLIYFQGNSAPDKSGLPSDRFSAERTGGSVSTLTIQRTQQEDSAVYLCASRVGTGEKAFFGQGTRLTVV.

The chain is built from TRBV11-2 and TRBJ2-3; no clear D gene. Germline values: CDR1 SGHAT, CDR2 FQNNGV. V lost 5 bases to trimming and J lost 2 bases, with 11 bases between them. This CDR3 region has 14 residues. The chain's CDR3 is CASSPPADTDTQYF. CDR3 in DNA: TGTGCCAGCAGCCCCCCTGCGGACACAGATACGCAGTATTTT. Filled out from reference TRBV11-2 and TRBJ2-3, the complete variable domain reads EAGVAQSPRYKIIEKRQSVAFWCNPISGHATLYWYQQILGQGPKLLIQFQNNGVVDDSQLPKDRFSAERLKGVDSTLKIQPAKLEDSAVYLCASSPPADTDTQYFGPGTRLTVL.

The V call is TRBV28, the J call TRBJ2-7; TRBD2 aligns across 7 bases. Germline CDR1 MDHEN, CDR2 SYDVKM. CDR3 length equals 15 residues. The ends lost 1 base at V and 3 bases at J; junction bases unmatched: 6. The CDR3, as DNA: TGTGCCAGCAGTTTATCAGTTAGCGGGTACTACGAGCAGTACTTC. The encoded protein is CASSLSVSGYYEQYF. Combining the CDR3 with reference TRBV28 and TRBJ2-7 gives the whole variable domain DVKVTQSSRYLVKRTGEKVFLECVQDMDHENMFWYRQDPGLGLRLIYFSYDVKMKEKGDIPEGYSVSREKKERFSLILESASTNQTSMYLCASSLSVSGYYEQYFGPGTRLTVT.

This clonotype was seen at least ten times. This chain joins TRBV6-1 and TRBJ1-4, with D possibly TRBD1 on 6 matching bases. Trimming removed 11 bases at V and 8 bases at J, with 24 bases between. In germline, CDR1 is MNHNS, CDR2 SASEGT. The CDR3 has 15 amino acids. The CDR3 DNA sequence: TGTGCCTCCTCCCGGGACACTCGGGTTGTCGAAAAACTGTTTTTT. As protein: CASSRDTRVVEKLFF.

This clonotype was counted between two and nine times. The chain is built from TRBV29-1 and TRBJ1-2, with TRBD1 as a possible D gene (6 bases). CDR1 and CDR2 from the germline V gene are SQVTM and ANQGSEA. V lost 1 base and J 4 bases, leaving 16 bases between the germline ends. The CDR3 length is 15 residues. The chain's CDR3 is CSVEVRTGGPYGYTF. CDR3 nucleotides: TGCAGCGTTGAAGTAAGGACCGGGGGGCCCTATGGCTACACCTTC. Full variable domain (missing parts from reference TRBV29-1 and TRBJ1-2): SAVISQKPSRDICQRGTSLTIQCQVDSQVTMMFWYRQQPGQSLTLIATANQGSEATYESGFVIDKFPISRPNLTFSTLTVSNMSPEDSSIYLCSVEVRTGGPYGYTFGSGTRLTVV.

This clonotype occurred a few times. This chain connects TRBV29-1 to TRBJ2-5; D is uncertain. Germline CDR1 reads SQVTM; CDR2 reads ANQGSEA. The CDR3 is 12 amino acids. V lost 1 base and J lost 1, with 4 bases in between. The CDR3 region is CSVEGGQETQYF. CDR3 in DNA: TGCAGCGTTGAAGGGGGCCAAGAGACCCAGTACTTC. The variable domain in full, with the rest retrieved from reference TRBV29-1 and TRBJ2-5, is SAVISQKPSRDICQRGTSLTIQCQVDSQVTMMFWYRQQPGQSLTLIATANQGSEATYESGFVIDKFPISRPNLTFSTLTVSNMSPEDSSIYLCSVEGGQETQYFGPGTRLLVL.

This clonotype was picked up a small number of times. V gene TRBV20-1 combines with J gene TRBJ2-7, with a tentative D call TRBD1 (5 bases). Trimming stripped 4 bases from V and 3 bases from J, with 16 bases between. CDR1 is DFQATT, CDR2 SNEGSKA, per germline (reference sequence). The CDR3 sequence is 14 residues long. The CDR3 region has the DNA TGCAGTGCTACCGGAGTGGGGCGCCGCTACGAGCAGTACTTC. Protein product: CSATGVGRRYEQYF.

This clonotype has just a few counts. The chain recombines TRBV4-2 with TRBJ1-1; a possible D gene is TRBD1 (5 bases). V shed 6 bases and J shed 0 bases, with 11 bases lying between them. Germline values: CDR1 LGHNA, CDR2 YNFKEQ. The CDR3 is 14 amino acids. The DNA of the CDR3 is TGTGCCAGCAGGAACGGGGGGGTGAACACTGAAGCTTTCTTT. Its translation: CASRNGGVNTEAFF.

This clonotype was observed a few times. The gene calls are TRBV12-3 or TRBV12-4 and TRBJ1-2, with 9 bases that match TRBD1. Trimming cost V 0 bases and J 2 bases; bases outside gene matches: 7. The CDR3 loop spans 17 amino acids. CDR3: CASSLAGGTGRNYGYTF. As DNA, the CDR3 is TGTGCCAGCAGTTTAGCAGGGGGGACAGGGAGGAACTATGGCTACACCTTC.

The CDR3 DNA is TGTGCCAGCTCACCTGCGGACAGTGGGTACGAGCAGTACTTC. Translating it yields CASSPADSGYEQYF. The chain uses TRBV18 and TRBJ2-7, with D possibly TRBD1 on 6 matching bases. Germline V gene sequence: CDR1 KGHSH, CDR2 LQKENI. The V end was cut by 3 bases, the J end by 4 bases, with 13 bases between. This CDR3 spans 14 amino acids.

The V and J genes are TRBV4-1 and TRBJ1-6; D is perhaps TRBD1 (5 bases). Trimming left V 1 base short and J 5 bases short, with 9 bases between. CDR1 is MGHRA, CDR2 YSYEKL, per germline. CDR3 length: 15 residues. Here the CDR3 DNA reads TGCGCCAGCAGCCAAGTGGGGCAGAATAATTCACCCCTCCACTTT. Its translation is CASSQVGQNNSPLHF.

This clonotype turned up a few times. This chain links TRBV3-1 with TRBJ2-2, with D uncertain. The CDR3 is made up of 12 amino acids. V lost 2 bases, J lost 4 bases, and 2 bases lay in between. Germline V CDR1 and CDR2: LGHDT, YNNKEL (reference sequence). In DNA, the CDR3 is TGTGCCAGCAGCCAAAGCACCGGGGAGCTGTTTTTT. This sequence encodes CASSQSTGELFF. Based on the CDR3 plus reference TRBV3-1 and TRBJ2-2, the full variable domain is DTAVSQTPKYLVTQMGNDKSIKCEQNLGHDTMYWYKQDSKKFLKIMFSYNNKELIINETVPNRFSPKSPDKAHLNLHINSLELGDSAVYFCASSQSTGELFFGEGSRLTVL.

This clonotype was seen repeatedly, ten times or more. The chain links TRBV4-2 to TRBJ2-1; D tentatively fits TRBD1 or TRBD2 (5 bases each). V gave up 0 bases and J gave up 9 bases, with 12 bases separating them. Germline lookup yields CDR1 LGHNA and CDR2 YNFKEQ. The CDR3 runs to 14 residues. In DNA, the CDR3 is TGTGCCAGCAGCCAAGATGCCCGGGACGGTGAGCAGTTCTTC. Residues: CASSQDARDGEQFF.

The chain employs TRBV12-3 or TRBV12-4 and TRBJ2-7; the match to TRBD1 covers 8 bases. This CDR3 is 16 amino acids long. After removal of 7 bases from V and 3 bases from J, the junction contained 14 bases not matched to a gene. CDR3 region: CASTPSRGQVGYEQYF. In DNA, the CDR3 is TGTGCCAGCACTCCGTCTAGGGGACAGGTGGGCTACGAGCAGTACTTC.

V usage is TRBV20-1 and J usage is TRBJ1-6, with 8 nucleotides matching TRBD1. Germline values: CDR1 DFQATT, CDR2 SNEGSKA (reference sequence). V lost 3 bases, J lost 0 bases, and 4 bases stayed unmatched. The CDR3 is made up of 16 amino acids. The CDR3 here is CSARNRGSSYNSPLHF. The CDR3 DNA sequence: TGCAGTGCTAGGAACAGGGGGTCCTCCTATAATTCACCCCTCCACTTT.

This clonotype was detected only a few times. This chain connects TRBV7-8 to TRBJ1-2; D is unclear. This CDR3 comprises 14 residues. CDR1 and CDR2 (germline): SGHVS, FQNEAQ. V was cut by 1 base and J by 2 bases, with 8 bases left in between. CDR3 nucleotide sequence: TGTGCCAGCAGCTTAGAGCCAGGAAACTATGGCTACACCTTC. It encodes CASSLEPGNYGYTF.

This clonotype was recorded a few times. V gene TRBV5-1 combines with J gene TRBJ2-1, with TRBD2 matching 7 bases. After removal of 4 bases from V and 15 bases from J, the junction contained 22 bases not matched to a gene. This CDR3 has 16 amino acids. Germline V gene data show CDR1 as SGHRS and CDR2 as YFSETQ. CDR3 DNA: TGCGCCAGCAGCCCGAGACTAGCCCGGGGCGGCCCAGAATGGTTCTTC. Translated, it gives CASSPRLARGGPEWFF.

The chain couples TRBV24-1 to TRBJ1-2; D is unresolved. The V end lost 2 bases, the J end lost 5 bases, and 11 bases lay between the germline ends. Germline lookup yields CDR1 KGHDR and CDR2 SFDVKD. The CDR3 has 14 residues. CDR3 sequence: CATSDSAVGYGYTF. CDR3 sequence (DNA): TGTGCCACCAGTGATTCCGCGGTTGGGTATGGCTACACCTTC.

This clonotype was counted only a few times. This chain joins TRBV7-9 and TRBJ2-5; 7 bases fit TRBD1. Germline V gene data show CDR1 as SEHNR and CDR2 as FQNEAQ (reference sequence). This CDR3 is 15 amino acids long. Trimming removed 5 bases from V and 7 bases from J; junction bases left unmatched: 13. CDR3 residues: CASSISTGHNATQYF. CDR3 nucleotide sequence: TGTGCCAGCAGCATCTCGACAGGGCACAATGCGACCCAGTACTTC.